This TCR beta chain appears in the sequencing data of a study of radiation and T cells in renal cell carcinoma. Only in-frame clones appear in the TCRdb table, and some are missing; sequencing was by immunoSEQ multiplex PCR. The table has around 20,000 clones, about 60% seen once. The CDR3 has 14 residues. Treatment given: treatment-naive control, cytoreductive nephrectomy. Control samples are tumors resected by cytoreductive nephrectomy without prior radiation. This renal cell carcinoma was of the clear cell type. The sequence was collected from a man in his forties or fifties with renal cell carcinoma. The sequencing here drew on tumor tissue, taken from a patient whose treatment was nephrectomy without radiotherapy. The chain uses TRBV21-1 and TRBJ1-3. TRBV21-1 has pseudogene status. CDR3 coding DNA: TGTGCCAGCAGCAAAGCGTGCTCTGGAAACACCATATATTTT. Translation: CASSKACSGNTIYF.